This entry is about one T cell receptor beta chain. A few counts support this clone. Its antigen has not been determined. No base quality information exists; no much larger clone differs at one position. The sample comes from a study of T cell responses to AZD1222 COVID-19 vaccine (dated by TCRdb to about 2021). In terms of the full investigation: A total of 233 trial participants underwent TCR sequencing, of whom 200 to 220 received two doses of AZD1222 and about 26 received two doses of the MenACWY control vaccine. Trial participants were enrolled into age subgroups of 18-55, 56-69 and 70-plus years, which contained approximately 150, 30 and 60 TCR-sequenced participants, respectively.

Per the publication, the time point label means: about 28 days (+/-7) after the second vaccine dose. Because spike-specific TCR depth and breadth did not differ between the two schedules, AZD1222 recipients who got a second dose at roughly 4 weeks were pooled with those who got a second dose at roughly 12 weeks. The vaccinee samples were drawn from two UK trials, COV001 and COV002, one of which was a single-blind randomized controlled phase 2/3 trial testing AZD1222 (ChAdOx1 nCoV-19) in healthy adults. For TCRbeta chain sequencing, PBMC samples were collected from trial participants at day 0 and at day 28 after the second dose. According to the germline V gene, CDR1 reads SGDLS and CDR2 reads YYNGEE. V was cut back by 4 bases and J by 10 bases, leaving a gap of 15 bases between them. From the cysteine through the phenylalanine, the CDR3 covers 14 amino acids. Here the CDR3 DNA is all that survives: 42 bases in frame from base 1.

Study-wide findings and limitations: The 56-69-year group was small, and its depth increase did not reach significance, likely because of low power. Vaccine-associated CD4 TCRs spanned the whole spike protein, with dominant responses in regions 160-218 and 743-854. Conclusions about previously exposed vaccinees were limited because only a handful of AZD1222 recipients were SARS-CoV-2 seropositive at baseline. Because no samples from the day 14 peak response were available, repertoires could be characterized only after the peak T cell response. Epitopes outside the regions mutated in the B.1.351 and B.1.1.7 variants were reportedly recognized by nearly half of the unique spike-specific TCRs. Spike-specific TCR breadth and depth rose significantly after two AZD1222 doses compared with day 0 and with MenACWY recipients. Most participants were white British and females outnumbered males, and the authors suggested that clonal diversity may have been underestimated.

The CDR3 regions of human TCRbeta chains were analyzed by immunosequencing. Per the source publication's procedure: TCRs in the repertoires were compared against a reference library of SARS-CoV-2-specific TCRs that had been generated with the MIRA antigen-specificity platform. Breadth was defined as the fraction of unique TCRs that were SARS-CoV-2-associated. Depth was defined as the fraction of total T cells that were SARS-CoV-2-associated. Each spike-specific TCR was assigned to its reactive spike region and to a CD4 or CD8 class using the MIRA data. Log10-transformed breadth and depth values were compared by one-way ANOVA with Sidak's multiple comparisons tests. Not all clones reach the TCRdb copy of this immuneACCESS table, which keeps in-frame sequences only. Checked studies attribute under half of the gap to unresolved V genes and leave the rest unexplained. That table supplies the V and J calls and clone size; D and trimming were determined from the DNA. The sample records 150,000 to 200,000 clones, 80% to 90% of which are singletons. The ten largest clones take up around 10% of the sample.

The TCR sequence derives from an adult who received the AZD1222 COVID-19 vaccine. The chain is encoded by TRBV9 joined to TRBJ1-6; the D segment could be TRBD1, given 6 matching bases. The sample here was peripheral blood, taken 28 days after the second AZD1222 dose. The DNA sequence is as follows: TGTGCCAGCAGCCCCCGACCGGGGGGCTCACCCCTCCACTTT. The encoded protein is CASSPRPGGSPLHF.